This T cell receptor beta chain derives from a study of blood T cell repertoires in COVID-19. Turning to the study itself: Donors in the United States, Italy and Spain gave samples during acute or convalescent COVID-19.

This CDR3 has 12 residues. CDR1 and CDR2 (germline): SGHAT, FQNNGV. Trimming took 4 bases from V and 4 from J, leaving 8 bases between them. The method was immunoSEQ multiplex PCR; TCRdb's version includes in-frame clones alone and lacks a portion of them. Altogether about 230,000 clones are present, approximately 88% being singletons, with the ten largest covering roughly 27%. The sequence was obtained from a man aged 40-50 years with acute or convalescent COVID-19. This chain joins TRBV11-2 and TRBJ2-7, with D unclear. The specimen sequenced was peripheral blood. CDR3: CASSSGDYEQYF. The CDR3 DNA follows: TGTGCCAGCAGCTCCGGAGATTACGAGCAGTACTTC.